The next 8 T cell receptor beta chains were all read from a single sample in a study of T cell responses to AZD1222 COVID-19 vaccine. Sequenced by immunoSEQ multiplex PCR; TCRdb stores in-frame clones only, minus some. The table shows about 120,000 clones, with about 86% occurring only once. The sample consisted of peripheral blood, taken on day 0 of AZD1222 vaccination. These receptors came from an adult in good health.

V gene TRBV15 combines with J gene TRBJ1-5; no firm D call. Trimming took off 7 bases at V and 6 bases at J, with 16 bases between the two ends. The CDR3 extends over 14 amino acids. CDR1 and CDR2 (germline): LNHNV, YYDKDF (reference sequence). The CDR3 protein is CATTNSGVGQPQHF. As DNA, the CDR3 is TGTGCCACCACCAACAGTGGGGTTGGTCAGCCCCAGCATTTT.

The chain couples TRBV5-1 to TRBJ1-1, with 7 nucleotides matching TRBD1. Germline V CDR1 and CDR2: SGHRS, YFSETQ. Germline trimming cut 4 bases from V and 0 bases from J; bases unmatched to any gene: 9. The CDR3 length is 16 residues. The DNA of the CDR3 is TGCGCCAGCAGCCCCGGGACAGTGGGCCTGAACACTGAAGCTTTCTTT. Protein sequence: CASSPGTVGLNTEAFF.

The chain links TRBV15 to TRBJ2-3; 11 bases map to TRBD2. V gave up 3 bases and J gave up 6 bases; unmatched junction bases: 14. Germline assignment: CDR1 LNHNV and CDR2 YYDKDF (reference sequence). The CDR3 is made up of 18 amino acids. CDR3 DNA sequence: TGTGCCACCAGCAGCGGAGAGCGTACTAGCGGGAGTGGCGATACGCAGTATTTT. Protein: CATSSGERTSGSGDTQYF.

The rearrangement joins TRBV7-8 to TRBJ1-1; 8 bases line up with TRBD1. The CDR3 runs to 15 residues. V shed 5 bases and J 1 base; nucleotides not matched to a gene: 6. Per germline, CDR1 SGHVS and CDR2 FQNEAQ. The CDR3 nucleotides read TGTGCCAGCAGCCCAAGGACAGGGACGAACACTGAAGCTTTCTTT. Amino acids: CASSPRTGTNTEAFF.

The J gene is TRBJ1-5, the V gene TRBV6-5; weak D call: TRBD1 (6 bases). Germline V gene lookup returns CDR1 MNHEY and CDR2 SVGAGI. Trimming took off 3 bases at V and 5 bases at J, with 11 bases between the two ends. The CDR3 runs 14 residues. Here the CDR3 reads CASSYGAGDQPQHF. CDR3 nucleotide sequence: TGTGCCAGCAGTTATGGGGCAGGGGATCAGCCCCAGCATTTT.

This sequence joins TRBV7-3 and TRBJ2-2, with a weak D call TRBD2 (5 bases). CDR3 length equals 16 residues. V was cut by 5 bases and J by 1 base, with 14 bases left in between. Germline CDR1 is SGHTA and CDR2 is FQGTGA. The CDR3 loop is CASSPGVGGNTGELFF. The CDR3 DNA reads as TGTGCCAGCAGCCCCGGGGTAGGAGGGAACACCGGGGAGCTGTTTTTT.

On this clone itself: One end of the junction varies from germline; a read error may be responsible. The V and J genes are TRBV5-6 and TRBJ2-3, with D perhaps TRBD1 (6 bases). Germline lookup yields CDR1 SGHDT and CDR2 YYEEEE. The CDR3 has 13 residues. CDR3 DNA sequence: TGTGCCTGCAGGACAGTCAGCACAGATACGCAGTATTTT. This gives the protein CACRTVSTDTQYF.

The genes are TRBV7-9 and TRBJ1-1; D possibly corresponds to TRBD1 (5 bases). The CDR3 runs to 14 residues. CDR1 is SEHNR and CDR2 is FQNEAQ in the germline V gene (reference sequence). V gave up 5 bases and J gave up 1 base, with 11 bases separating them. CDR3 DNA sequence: TGTGCCAGCAGCCCCGACAGTCAGAACACTGAAGCTTTCTTT. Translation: CASSPDSQNTEAFF.